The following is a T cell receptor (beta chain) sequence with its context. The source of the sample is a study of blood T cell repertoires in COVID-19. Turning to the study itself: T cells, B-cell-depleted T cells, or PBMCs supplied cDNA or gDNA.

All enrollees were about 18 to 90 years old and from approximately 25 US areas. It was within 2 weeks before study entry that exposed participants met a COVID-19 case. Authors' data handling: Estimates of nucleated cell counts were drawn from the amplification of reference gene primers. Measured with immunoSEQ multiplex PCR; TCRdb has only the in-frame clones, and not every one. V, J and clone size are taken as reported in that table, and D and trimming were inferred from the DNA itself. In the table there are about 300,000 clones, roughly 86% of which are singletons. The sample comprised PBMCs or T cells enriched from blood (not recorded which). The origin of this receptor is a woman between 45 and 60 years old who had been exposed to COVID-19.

Here the CDR3 DNA reads TGCGCCAGCAGCCAAGTTTCGCGGGGGCGACTTGATGGCTACACCTTC. It is translated as CASSQVSRGRLDGYTF. The chain joins TRBV4-1 to TRBJ1-2; tentatively, D is TRBD1 (6 bases). The V end lost 1 base, the J end lost 6 bases, and 18 bases lay between the germline ends. Germline V lookup: CDR1 MGHRA, CDR2 YSYEKL. The CDR3 extends over 16 amino acids.